This T cell receptor (beta chain) was sequenced for a study of graft-versus-host responses after intestinal transplantation. About the research overall: Transplant recipients had multivisceral, liver-intestinal, or isolated intestinal grafts.

TCRdb's copy holds only in-frame clones and misses some; the assay was immunoSEQ multiplex PCR. Of about 54,000 clones listed, less than 95% are singletons. Comment on this clone: Its antigen is still unknown.

The study, taken as a whole, reports: HvG clone declines early post-transplant were associated with peak circulating GvH levels. GvH clones appeared in recipient marrow, some first in ileum or blood. Individuals who had graft-donor T cell macrochimerism had allografts that showed high graft-versus-host to host-versus-graft clonal ratios.

The receptor was derived from a human patient who received an intestinal transplant, so some T cells may come from the graft donor. Here the sequenced sample was PBMCs, taken 650 to 690 days after intestinal transplant.

The CDR3 coding sequence is TGCGCCAGCAGCTTGACCCAAAACTATGGCTACACCTTC. It yields the protein CASSLTQNYGYTF. V and J are TRBV5-1 and TRBJ1-2; no clear D gene. The CDR3 extends over 13 amino acids. Germline-derived CDR1 and CDR2 are SGHRS and YFSETQ. V lost 1 base and J lost 2, with 6 bases in between.